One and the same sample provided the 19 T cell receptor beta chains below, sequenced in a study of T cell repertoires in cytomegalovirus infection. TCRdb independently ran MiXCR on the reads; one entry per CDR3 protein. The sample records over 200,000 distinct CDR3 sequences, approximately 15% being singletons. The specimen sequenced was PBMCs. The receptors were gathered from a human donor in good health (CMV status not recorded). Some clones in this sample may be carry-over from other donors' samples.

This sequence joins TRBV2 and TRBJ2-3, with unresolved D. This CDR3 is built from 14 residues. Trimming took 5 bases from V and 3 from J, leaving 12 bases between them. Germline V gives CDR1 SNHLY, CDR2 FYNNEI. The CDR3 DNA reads TGTGCCAGCAGTCATCTTAGGGCGACAGATACGCAGTATTTT. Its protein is CASSHLRATDTQYF.

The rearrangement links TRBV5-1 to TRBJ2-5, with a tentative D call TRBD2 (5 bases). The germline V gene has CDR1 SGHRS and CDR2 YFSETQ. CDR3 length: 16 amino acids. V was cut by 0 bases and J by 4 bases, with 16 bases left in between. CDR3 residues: CASSLGGRRYGETQYF. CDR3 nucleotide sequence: TGCGCCAGCAGCTTGGGGGGAAGGAGGTATGGAGAGACCCAGTACTTC.

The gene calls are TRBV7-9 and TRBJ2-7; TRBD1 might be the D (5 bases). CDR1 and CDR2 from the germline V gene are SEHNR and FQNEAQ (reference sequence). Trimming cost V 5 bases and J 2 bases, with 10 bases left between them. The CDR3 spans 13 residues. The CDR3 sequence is CASSLQVTYEQYF. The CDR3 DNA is TGTGCCAGCAGCCTACAGGTGACCTACGAGCAGTACTTC.

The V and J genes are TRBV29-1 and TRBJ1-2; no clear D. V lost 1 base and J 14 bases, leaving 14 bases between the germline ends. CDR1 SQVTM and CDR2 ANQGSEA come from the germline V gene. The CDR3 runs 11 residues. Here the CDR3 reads CSVEGQRVWTF. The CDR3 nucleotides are TGCAGCGTTGAAGGGCAGCGGGTGTGGACCTTC.

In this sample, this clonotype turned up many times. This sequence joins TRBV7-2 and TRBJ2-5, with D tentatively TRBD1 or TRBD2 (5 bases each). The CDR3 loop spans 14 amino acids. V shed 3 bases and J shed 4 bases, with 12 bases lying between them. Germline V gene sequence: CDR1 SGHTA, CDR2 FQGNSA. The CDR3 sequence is CASSFGTLPETQYF. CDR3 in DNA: TGTGCCAGCAGCTTCGGGACGTTACCAGAGACCCAGTACTTC. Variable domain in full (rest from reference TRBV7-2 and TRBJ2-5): GAGVSQSPSNKVTEKGKDVELRCDPISGHTALYWYRQSLGQGLEFLIYFQGNSAPDKSGLPSDRFSAERTGGSVSTLTIQRTQQEDSAVYLCASSFGTLPETQYFGPGTRLLVL.

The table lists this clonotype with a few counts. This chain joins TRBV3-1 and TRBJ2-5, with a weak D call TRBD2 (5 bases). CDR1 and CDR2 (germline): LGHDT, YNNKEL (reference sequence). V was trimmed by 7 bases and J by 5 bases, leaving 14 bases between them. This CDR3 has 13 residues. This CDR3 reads CASTRPGLETQYF. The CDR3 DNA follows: TGTGCCAGCACCCGACCGGGATTGGAGACCCAGTACTTC.

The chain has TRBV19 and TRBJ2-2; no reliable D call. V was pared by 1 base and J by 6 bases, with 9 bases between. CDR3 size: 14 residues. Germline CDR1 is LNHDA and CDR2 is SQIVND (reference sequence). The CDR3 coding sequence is TGTGCCAGTAGTATAGTGGCCGGACCCGGGGAGCTGTTTTTT. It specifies CASSIVAGPGELFF.

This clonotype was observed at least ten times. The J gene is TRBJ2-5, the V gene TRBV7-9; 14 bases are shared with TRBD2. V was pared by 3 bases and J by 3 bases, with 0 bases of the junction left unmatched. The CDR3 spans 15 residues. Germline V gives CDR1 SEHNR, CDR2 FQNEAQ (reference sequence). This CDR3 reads CASSLGLAGEETQYF. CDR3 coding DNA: TGTGCCAGCAGCTTGGGACTAGCGGGAGAAGAGACCCAGTACTTC.

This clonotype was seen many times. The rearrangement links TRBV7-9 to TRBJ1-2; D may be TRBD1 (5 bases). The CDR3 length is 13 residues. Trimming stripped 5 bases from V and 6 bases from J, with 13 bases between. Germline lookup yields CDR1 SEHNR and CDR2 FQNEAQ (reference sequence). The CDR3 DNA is TGTGCCAGCAGCGACGGTGGGACGGATGGCTACACCTTC. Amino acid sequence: CASSDGGTDGYTF.

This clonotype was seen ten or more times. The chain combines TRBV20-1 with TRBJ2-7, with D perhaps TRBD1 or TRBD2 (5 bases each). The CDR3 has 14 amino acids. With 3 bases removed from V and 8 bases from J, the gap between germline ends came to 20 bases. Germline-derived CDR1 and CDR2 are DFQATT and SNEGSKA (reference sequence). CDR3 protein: CSASETGTEFKQYF. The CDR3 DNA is TGCAGTGCTAGCGAAACCGGGACGGAGTTTAAGCAGTACTTC.

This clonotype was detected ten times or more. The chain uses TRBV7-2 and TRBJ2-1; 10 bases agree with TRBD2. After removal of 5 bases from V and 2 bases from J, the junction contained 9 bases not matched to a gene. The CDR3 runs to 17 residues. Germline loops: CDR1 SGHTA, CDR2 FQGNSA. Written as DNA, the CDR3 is TGTGCCAGCAGCCCCGACGCCCTAGCGGGGGCCTACAATGAGCAGTTCTTC. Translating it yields CASSPDALAGAYNEQFF.

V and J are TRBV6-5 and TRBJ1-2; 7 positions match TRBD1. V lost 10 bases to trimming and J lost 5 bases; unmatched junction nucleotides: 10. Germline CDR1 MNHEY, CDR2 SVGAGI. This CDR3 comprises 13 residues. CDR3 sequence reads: CATTRDSQYGYTF. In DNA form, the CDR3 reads TGTGCCACCACTCGGGACAGTCAATATGGCTACACCTTC.

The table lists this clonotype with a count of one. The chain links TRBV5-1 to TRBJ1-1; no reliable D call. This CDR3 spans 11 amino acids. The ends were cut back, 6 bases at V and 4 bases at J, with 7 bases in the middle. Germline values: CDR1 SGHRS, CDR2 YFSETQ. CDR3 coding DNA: TGCGCCAGCACGGGCGGCACTGAAGCTTTCTTT. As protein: CASTGGTEAFF.

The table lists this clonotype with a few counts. CDR3 protein: CASSVGNQGAQYF. CDR3 in DNA: TGTGCCAGCAGCGTAGGTAACCAGGGGGCCCAGTACTTC. The chain has TRBV9 and TRBJ2-5, with 7 bases identical to TRBD1. V trimming: 0 bases; J trimming: 9 bases; junction bases outside the gene matches: 5. The CDR3 is 13 amino acids. Germline assignment: CDR1 SGDLS and CDR2 YYNGEE.

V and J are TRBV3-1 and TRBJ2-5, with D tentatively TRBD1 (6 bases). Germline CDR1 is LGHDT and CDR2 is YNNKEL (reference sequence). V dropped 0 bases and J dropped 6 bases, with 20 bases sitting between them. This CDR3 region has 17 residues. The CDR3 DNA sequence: TGTGCCAGCAGCCAAGATCTCGGGATCCGCTGGGGGCAGACCCAGTACTTC. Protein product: CASSQDLGIRWGQTQYF.

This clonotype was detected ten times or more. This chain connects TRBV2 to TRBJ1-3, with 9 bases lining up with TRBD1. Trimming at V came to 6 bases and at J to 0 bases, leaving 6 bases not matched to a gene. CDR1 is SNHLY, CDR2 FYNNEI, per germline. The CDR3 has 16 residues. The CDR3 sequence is CASSSQGASSGNTIYF. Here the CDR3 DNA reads TGTGCCAGCAGCTCACAGGGGGCTAGCTCTGGAAACACCATATATTTT.

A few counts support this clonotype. The CDR3 is CASSGTNTEQYF. CDR3 DNA sequence: TGTGCCAGCAGCGGAACTAACACCGAGCAGTACTTC. This chain uses TRBV9 with TRBJ2-7; D gene uncertain. CDR1 SGDLS and CDR2 YYNGEE come from the germline V gene. Trimming pared 3 bases from V and 6 bases from J, leaving 10 bases between. CDR3 length: 12 amino acids.

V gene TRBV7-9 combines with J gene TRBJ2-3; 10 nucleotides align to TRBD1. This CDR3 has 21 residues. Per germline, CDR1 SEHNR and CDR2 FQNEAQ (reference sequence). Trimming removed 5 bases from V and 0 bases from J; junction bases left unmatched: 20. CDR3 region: CASSKPGTGASRGPSTDTQYF. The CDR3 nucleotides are TGTGCCAGCAGCAAGCCCGGGACAGGGGCGTCAAGGGGACCTAGCACAGATACGCAGTATTTT.

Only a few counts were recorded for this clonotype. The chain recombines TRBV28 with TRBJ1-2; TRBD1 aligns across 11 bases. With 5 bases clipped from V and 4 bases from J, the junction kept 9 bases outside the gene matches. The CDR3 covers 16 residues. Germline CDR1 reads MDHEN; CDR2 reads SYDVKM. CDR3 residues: CASSRSGTGGGYGYTF. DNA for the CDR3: TGTGCCAGCAGTAGATCTGGGACAGGGGGTGGCTATGGCTACACCTTC.